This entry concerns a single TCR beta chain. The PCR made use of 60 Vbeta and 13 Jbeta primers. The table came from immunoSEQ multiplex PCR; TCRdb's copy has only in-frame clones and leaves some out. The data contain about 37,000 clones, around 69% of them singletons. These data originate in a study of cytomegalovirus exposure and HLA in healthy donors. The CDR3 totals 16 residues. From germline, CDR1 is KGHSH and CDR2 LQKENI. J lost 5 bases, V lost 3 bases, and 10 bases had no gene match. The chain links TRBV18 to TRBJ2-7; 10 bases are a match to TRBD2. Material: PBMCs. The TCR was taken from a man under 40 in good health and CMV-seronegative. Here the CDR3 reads CASSPASSGSRNEQYF. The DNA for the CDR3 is TGTGCCAGCTCACCTGCTTCTAGCGGGAGCCGGAACGAGCAGTACTTC.